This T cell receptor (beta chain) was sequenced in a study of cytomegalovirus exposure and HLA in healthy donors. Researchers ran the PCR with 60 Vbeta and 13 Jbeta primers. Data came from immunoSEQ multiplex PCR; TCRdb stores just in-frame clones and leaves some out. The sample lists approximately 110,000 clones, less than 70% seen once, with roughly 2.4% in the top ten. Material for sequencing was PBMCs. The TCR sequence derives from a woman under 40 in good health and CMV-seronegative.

Here the CDR3 reads CASSEGQGPDTQYF. CDR3 nucleotide sequence: TGTGCCAGCAGTGAGGGACAGGGGCCAGATACGCAGTATTTT. The chain is built from TRBV6-1 and TRBJ2-3; 10 positions agree with TRBD1. CDR1 and CDR2 (germline): MNHNS, SASEGT. CDR3 size: 14 residues. Unmatched junction bases numbered 1, after V lost 3 bases and J lost 4 bases.